This T cell receptor beta chain appears in the sequencing data of a study of blood T cells in healthy people across ages. A few counts support this clonotype. Antigen specificity is unknown. Sample-barcoded 5' priming and a J-beta primer mix drove a second PCR of about 6 to 11 cycles. TCRdb fed the 5' RACE reads into MiXCR, producing one record per CDR3 protein. The sample gives some 1,800,000 distinct CDR3 sequences, roughly two fifths of which show up once; roughly 23% is in the top ten. Study-level results: TCR beta diversity, measured per million T cells, fell in a roughly linear way with age.

Input material: blood. This sequence was found in a human donor in good health.

The CDR3 loop reads CASTPDEGPYGYTF. CDR3 sequence (DNA): TGTGCCAGCACCCCGGATGAGGGTCCCTATGGCTACACCTTC. The chain recombines TRBV3-1 with TRBJ1-2; D is ambiguous. CDR1 LGHDT and CDR2 YNNKEL come from the germline V gene (reference sequence). With 7 bases removed from V and 4 bases from J, the gap between germline ends came to 16 bases. The CDR3 spans 14 residues.